The 25 T cell receptor beta chains below were found in one sample sequenced in a study of T cells in tuberculosis. Sequenced by immunoSEQ multiplex PCR; TCRdb stores in-frame clones only, minus some. Here the sample spans 30,000 to 40,000 clones, about 89% being singletons. Sequenced input: PBMCs. These receptors were collected from a donor between 10 and 35 years old with latent tuberculosis or without tuberculosis infection.

The chain uses TRBV2 and TRBJ2-7, with a tentative D call TRBD1 (6 bases). The CDR3 length is 13 residues. V was cut by 11 bases and J by 4 bases, with 18 bases left in between. The germline gives CDR1 SNHLY, CDR2 FYNNEI. The CDR3 region has the DNA TGTGCCCGGTCCCTGGGACAAAAGTACGAGCAGTACTTC. Translated, it gives CARSLGQKYEQYF.

This rearrangement joins TRBV27 to TRBJ2-5; D is perhaps TRBD1 (7 bases). V lost 5 bases and J 1 base, leaving 20 bases between the germline ends. The CDR3 runs to 17 residues. Germline CDR1 MNHEY, CDR2 SMNVEV (reference sequence). The CDR3 loop is CASSLRGTDSSQETQYF. CDR3 sequence (DNA): TGTGCCAGCAGTCTCCGGGGGACAGATAGTAGCCAAGAGACCCAGTACTTC.

The rearrangement links TRBV11-2 to TRBJ2-5; 7 bases match TRBD2. Looked up from germline, CDR1 is SGHAT and CDR2 is FQNNGV. J was trimmed by 2 bases and V by 5 bases; bases with no gene match: 8. CDR3 length: 15 amino acids. This CDR3 reads CASSPWGGPQETQYF. CDR3 coding DNA: TGTGCCAGCAGCCCTTGGGGAGGGCCACAAGAGACCCAGTACTTC.

The rearrangement uses TRBV7-2 and TRBJ1-4; no clear D gene. Germline V gene lookup returns CDR1 SGHTA and CDR2 FQGNSA. V was shortened by 5 bases and J by 7 bases, with 5 bases between the two germline ends. The CDR3 totals 11 residues. The CDR3 DNA reads as TGTGCCAGCAGCAGCTCTGAAAAACTGTTTTTT. Amino acid sequence: CASSSSEKLFF.

The genes are TRBV7-9 and TRBJ1-2; possibly TRBD1 for D (6 bases). The CDR3 totals 12 residues. The V gene's germline CDR1 is SEHNR and CDR2 FQNEAQ (reference sequence). Trimming shortened V by 5 bases and J by 8 bases, and 12 bases separated the two germline ends. This CDR3 is CASSAQGQGYTF. CDR3 nucleotide sequence: TGTGCCAGCAGCGCACAGGGTCAAGGCTACACCTTC.

This clone occurred once. V is TRBV5-1 and J is TRBJ2-1; TRBD2 agrees at 8 bases. V was pared by 4 bases and J by 4 bases, with 7 bases of the junction left unmatched. This CDR3 region has 15 residues. Per the germline V gene, CDR1 is SGHRS and CDR2 is YFSETQ. CDR3 in DNA: TGCGCCAGCAGCCGTACTAGCGGTAAATACAATGAGCAGTTCTTC. Its translation is CASSRTSGKYNEQFF.

This clone counts as medium-sized. The chain combines TRBV5-1 with TRBJ2-7; tentatively, D is TRBD1 (6 bases). The germline gives CDR1 SGHRS, CDR2 YFSETQ. V was shortened by 0 bases and J by 0 bases, with 10 bases between the two germline ends. The CDR3 length is 15 residues. The CDR3 bases are TGCGCCAGCAGCTTGGGACAGGATCGCTCCTACGAGCAGTACTTC. Translated, it gives CASSLGQDRSYEQYF.

The J gene is TRBJ2-7, the V gene TRBV6-5, with 8 bases identical to TRBD1. The CDR3 loop spans 15 amino acids. Germline CDR1 and CDR2: MNHEY and SVGAGI. V was clipped by 4 bases and J by 5 bases; unmatched bases: 10. CDR3 residues: CASSSPETGEDEQYF. CDR3 DNA sequence: TGTGCCAGCAGTTCCCCGGAGACAGGGGAAGACGAGCAGTACTTC.

The chain has TRBV18 and TRBJ2-2; D gene uncertain. This CDR3 spans 14 amino acids. CDR1 is KGHSH, CDR2 LQKENI, per germline. V was trimmed by 4 bases and J by 4 bases, leaving 10 bases between them. The CDR3 loop reads CASSLTTGTGELFF. The CDR3 bases are TGTGCCAGCTCACTGACGACGGGCACCGGGGAGCTGTTTTTT.

The chain carries TRBV28 and TRBJ1-1; TRBD1 matches 11 bases. The germline CDR1 and CDR2 sequences are MDHEN and SYDVKM. Unmatched junction bases numbered 3, after V lost 3 bases and J lost 3 bases. This CDR3 is built from 15 residues. The CDR3 DNA follows: TGTGCCAGCAGTTTTCCGGGACAGGGGGACACTGAAGCTTTCTTT. It codes for CASSFPGQGDTEAFF.

This sequence joins TRBV5-6 and TRBJ2-7; 8 bases align to TRBD2. V was pared by 4 bases and J by 3 bases, with 9 bases of the junction left unmatched. The CDR3 loop spans 15 amino acids. The V gene's germline CDR1 is SGHDT and CDR2 YYEEEE. CDR3 in amino acids: CASSPWASGFYEQYF. DNA of the CDR3: TGTGCCAGCAGCCCCTGGGCTAGCGGGTTCTACGAGCAGTACTTC. Full variable domain (missing parts from reference TRBV5-6 and TRBJ2-7): DAGVTQSPTHLIKTRGQQVTLRCSPKSGHDTVSWYQQALGQGPQFIFQYYEEEERQRGNFPDRFSGHQFPNYSSELNVNALLLGDSALYLCASSPWASGFYEQYFGPGTRLTVT.

The gene calls are TRBV7-9 and TRBJ2-5; a possible D gene is TRBD2 (7 bases). The ends were cut back, 0 bases at V and 1 base at J, with 12 bases in the middle. The CDR3 has 16 residues. Germline loops: CDR1 SEHNR, CDR2 FQNEAQ (reference sequence). For the CDR3, the DNA is TGTGCCAGCAGCTTAGCCCCACGGGGGGCCCAAGAGACCCAGTACTTC. This gives the protein CASSLAPRGAQETQYF.

The chain is built from TRBV7-3 and TRBJ2-1, with D possibly being TRBD2 (6 bases). V lost 5 bases and J lost 7, with 15 bases in between. Germline V CDR1 and CDR2: SGHTA, FQGTGA. CDR3 length: 14 amino acids. Here the CDR3 reads CASSPRNSGNEQFF. The CDR3 DNA reads as TGTGCCAGCAGCCCCCGCAATAGCGGTAATGAGCAGTTCTTC.

The J gene is TRBJ2-4, the V gene TRBV28, with D possibly TRBD1 on 6 matching bases. The germline V gene has CDR1 MDHEN and CDR2 SYDVKM. The V gene lost 6 bases and the J gene lost 0 bases, with 15 bases spanning the gap. This CDR3 is 16 amino acids long. Here the CDR3 reads CASSPGQSLAKNIQYF. The CDR3 coding sequence is TGTGCCAGCAGCCCAGGACAGTCCTTAGCCAAAAACATTCAGTACTTC.

This chain connects TRBV4-3 to TRBJ2-5, with 11 bases lining up with TRBD2. Trimming took 0 bases from V and 5 from J; bases not matched to a gene: 14. Germline CDR1 and CDR2: LGHNA and YSLEER. The CDR3 is made up of 19 amino acids. Written as DNA, the CDR3 is TGCGCCAGCAGCCAAGATCTCCATAGCGGGGGGGCCAGTTTCGAGACCCAGTACTTC. This sequence encodes CASSQDLHSGGASFETQYF.

J is TRBJ2-7 and V is TRBV16; 9 bases agree with TRBD1. The CDR3 loop spans 17 amino acids. V gave up 2 bases and J gave up 0 bases; unmatched junction bases: 8. Germline-derived CDR1 and CDR2 are KGHSY and FQNENV. As DNA, the CDR3 is TGTGCCAGCAGCCAACCAGGGACAGGGCGAAGCTCCTACGAGCAGTACTTC. Its translation is CASSQPGTGRSSYEQYF. The whole variable domain, remainder taken from reference TRBV16 and TRBJ2-7, is GEEVAQTPKHLVRGEGQKAKLYCAPIKGHSYVFWYQQVLKNEFKFLISFQNENVFDETGMPKERFSAKCLPNSPCSLEIQATKLEDSAVYFCASSQPGTGRSSYEQYFGPGTRLTVT.

This clone was recorded once. This chain links TRBV11-2 with TRBJ1-4; D unresolved. The CDR3 runs 13 residues. V lost 5 bases to trimming and J lost 4 bases, with 8 bases between them. Germline V gene data show CDR1 as SGHAT and CDR2 as FQNNGV. This CDR3 is CASSRPGNEKLFF. The CDR3 nucleotides read TGTGCCAGCAGCCGGCCGGGTAATGAAAAACTGTTTTTT.

This chain uses TRBV7-9 with TRBJ2-2; D gene unclear. Germline V gives CDR1 SEHNR, CDR2 FQNEAQ (reference sequence). V was shortened by 1 base and J by 7 bases, with 10 bases between the two germline ends. The CDR3 is made up of 14 amino acids. The chain's CDR3 is CASSLGLSIGELFF. CDR3 DNA: TGTGCCAGCAGCTTAGGACTTTCCATCGGGGAGCTGTTTTTT. Combining the CDR3 with reference TRBV7-9 and TRBJ2-2 gives the whole variable domain DTGVSQNPRHKITKRGQNVTFRCDPISEHNRLYWYRQTLGQGPEFLTYFQNEAQLEKSRLLSDRFSAERPKGSFSTLEIQRTEQGDSAMYLCASSLGLSIGELFFGEGSRLTVL.

V is TRBV6-5 and J is TRBJ1-4, with 7 bases identical to TRBD1. Germline trimming cut 6 bases from V and 0 bases from J; bases unmatched to any gene: 4. CDR1 is MNHEY, CDR2 SVGAGI, per germline. This CDR3 is built from 15 residues. The CDR3 loop is CASRGQPSTNEKLFF. DNA of the CDR3: TGTGCCAGCAGGGGACAGCCTTCAACTAATGAAAAACTGTTTTTT.

This clone has only one observation. The gene calls are TRBV27 and TRBJ2-1, with 8 bases fitting TRBD1. Unmatched junction bases numbered 16, after V lost 9 bases and J lost 6 bases. The CDR3 runs to 16 residues. Germline CDR1 reads MNHEY; CDR2 reads SMNVEV (reference sequence). This CDR3 is CASTSPLRGRSNEQFF. The DNA of the CDR3 is TGTGCCAGTACCTCGCCCCTCAGGGGGCGCAGCAATGAGCAGTTCTTC.

This chain connects TRBV28 to TRBJ1-2, with D maybe TRBD1 (5 bases). Trimming cost V 4 bases and J 4 bases, with 10 bases left between them. This CDR3 spans 13 amino acids. Germline CDR1 reads MDHEN; CDR2 reads SYDVKM. The CDR3 region has the DNA TGTGCCAGCAGTTGGGGCAGGACCTATGGCTACACCTTC. This sequence encodes CASSWGRTYGYTF.

The chain links TRBV4-3 to TRBJ2-7, with TRBD2 matching 8 bases. This CDR3 is 14 amino acids long. Germline V gene sequence: CDR1 LGHNA, CDR2 YSLEER. J gave up 1 base and V 3 bases, and 2 bases lay outside the gene matches. DNA of the CDR3: TGCGCCAGCAGCCACCTAGCGGGTTCCTACGAGCAGTACTTC. Translation: CASSHLAGSYEQYF.

The genes are TRBV6-4 and TRBJ2-2; 9 nucleotides line up with TRBD2. This CDR3 spans 15 amino acids. Germline values: CDR1 MRHNA, CDR2 SNTAGT. With 6 bases clipped from V and 6 bases from J, the junction kept 8 bases outside the gene matches. CDR3: CASSPGLARSGELFF. In DNA form, the CDR3 reads TGTGCCAGCAGCCCAGGACTAGCGAGGTCCGGGGAGCTGTTTTTT.

CDR3 sequence reads: CASSLGVAENQETQYF. CDR3 DNA sequence: TGTGCCAGCAGCTTAGGCGTAGCGGAAAACCAAGAGACCCAGTACTTC. J is TRBJ2-5 and V is TRBV7-2; D perhaps matches TRBD2 (6 bases). V lost 1 base, J lost 0 bases, and 12 bases lay in between. CDR1 and CDR2 (germline): SGHTA, FQGNSA. The CDR3 totals 16 residues.

V and J are TRBV7-3 and TRBJ2-7; no definite D call. Germline lookup yields CDR1 SGHTA and CDR2 FQGTGA. V lost 4 bases and J lost 0, with 10 bases in between. The length of the CDR3 is 14 residues. The CDR3 DNA reads TGTGCCAGCAGCTCCCAACCGGGCTCCTACGAGCAGTACTTC. The encoded protein is CASSSQPGSYEQYF.